The source of this T cell receptor (beta chain) is a study of T cell changes during pregnancy in multiple sclerosis (dated by TCRdb to 2018 to 2020). Some background on the complete study: Changes in the T cell repertoire over the course of pregnancy were examined in this study in women with multiple sclerosis.

Taken from cysteine to phenylalanine, the CDR3 has 16 residues. Left in the record is the CDR3 DNA by itself, 48 bases read in frame from the first base. V is trimmed back by 5 bases and J by 8 bases, and the junction contains 10 bases that no gene match accounts for. CDR1 and CDR2 are read off the germline V gene as SGHVS and FNYEAQ. Library creation used the immunoSEQ multiplex PCR assay. The immuneACCESS repertoire file appears here via TCRdb, limited to in-frame rearrangements. These files lack a portion of the clones; in checked studies, under half of the deficit traces to unresolved V genes, and the cause of the others is not known. This sample comprises about 28,000 clones, roughly 88% of them detected only once. Clones ranked in the top ten supply approximately 0.76% of the sample. Regarding this clone: What this receptor recognizes is not known. No base-level quality is on record; no much larger clone is a single base apart.

The sample in question was CD4+ T cells from peripheral blood mononuclear cells, obtained in the first trimester of pregnancy. This chain joins TRBV7-6 to TRBJ1-4, and 11 bases in between align with TRBD1. This clonotype was sampled from a female donor in good health, enrolled as a control in a pregnancy study. For the CDR3, the sequence is CASSPGQGALGEKLFF. At the DNA level, the sequence is TGTGCCAGCAGCCCAGGACAGGGGGCCTTGGGCGAAAAACTGTTTTTT.